Each of the 25 T cell receptor beta chains below was sequenced from the same sample in a study of cytomegalovirus exposure and HLA in healthy donors. The PCR used 60 Vbeta and 13 Jbeta primers. TCRdb's table, derived via immunoSEQ multiplex PCR, lists solely in-frame clones and lacks some. The sample lists approximately 180,000 clones; roughly 81% were seen once. Sequenced: PBMCs. Every receptor here comes from a girl aged 10-17 years in good health and CMV-seropositive.

The chain has TRBV5-6 and TRBJ2-7; D unclear. Germline values: CDR1 SGHDT, CDR2 YYEEEE. The CDR3 totals 12 residues. V was clipped by 2 bases and J by 6 bases, with 9 bases between them. The CDR3 DNA reads TGTGCCAGCAGCTTTTACTCCGCCGAGCAGTACTTC. It codes for CASSFYSAEQYF.

CDR3 loop: CASSPPSGGATDTQYF. The DNA for the CDR3 is TGTGCCAGCAGCCCCCCCAGCGGGGGGGCCACAGATACGCAGTATTTT. The chain recombines TRBV7-9 with TRBJ2-3; the match to TRBD2 covers 10 bases. This CDR3 region has 16 residues. The germline V gene has CDR1 SEHNR and CDR2 FQNEAQ (reference sequence). The ends lost 5 bases at V and 2 bases at J; junction bases unmatched: 7. Combining the CDR3 with reference TRBV7-9 and TRBJ2-3 gives the whole variable domain DTGVSQNPRHKITKRGQNVTFRCDPISEHNRLYWYRQTLGQGPEFLTYFQNEAQLEKSRLLSDRFSAERPKGSFSTLEIQRTEQGDSAMYLCASSPPSGGATDTQYFGPGTRLTVL.

V is TRBV6-5 and J is TRBJ1-1; 9 positions match TRBD1. The CDR3 is 15 amino acids. CDR1 is MNHEY and CDR2 is SVGAGI in the germline V gene. Unmatched junction bases numbered 10, after V lost 7 bases and J lost 4 bases. The CDR3 region is CASILTTGGSTEAFF. Here the CDR3 DNA reads TGTGCCAGCATCCTAACGACAGGGGGAAGCACTGAAGCTTTCTTT.

This clone was seen once. The chain combines TRBV30 with TRBJ2-1; TRBD2 might be the D (6 bases). CDR1 is GTSNPN, CDR2 SVGIG, per germline (reference sequence). V dropped 5 bases and J dropped 8 bases, with 13 bases sitting between them. The CDR3 runs to 12 residues. The CDR3 region has the DNA TGTGCCTGGGGTACCCAGCGGGATGAGCAGTTCTTC. Translation gives CAWGTQRDEQFF. The whole variable domain, filled in from reference TRBV30 and TRBJ2-1, reads SQTIHQWPATLVQPVGSPLSLECTVEGTSNPNLYWYRQAAGRGLQLLFYSVGIGQISSEVPQNLSASRPQDRQFILSSKKLLLSDSGFYLCAWGTQRDEQFFGPGTRLTVL.

The genes are TRBV10-3 and TRBJ1-1, with D possibly matching TRBD1 (6 bases). The CDR3 length is 15 residues. Trimming cost V 1 base and J 4 bases, with 13 bases left between them. Germline CDR1 ENHRY, CDR2 SYGVKD. This CDR3 reads CAISELPQGSTEAFF. CDR3 nucleotide sequence: TGTGCCATCAGTGAGTTACCACAGGGAAGCACTGAAGCTTTCTTT.

The chain couples TRBV5-4 to TRBJ2-3, with 8 bases matching TRBD1. This CDR3 region has 17 residues. The V and J ends lost 4 bases and 5 bases, in that order; junction bases with no gene match: 15. CDR1 and CDR2 from the germline V gene are SGHNT and YYREEE (reference sequence). For the CDR3, the DNA is TGTGCCAGCAGCCCCGGCTGGAGGCAGGGGGCTGGAGATACGCAGTATTTT. Its protein product is CASSPGWRQGAGDTQYF.

The chain has TRBV9 and TRBJ1-5; D unresolved. Germline assignment: CDR1 SGDLS and CDR2 YYNGEE. Trimming shortened V by 3 bases and J by 4 bases, and 20 bases separated the two germline ends. The CDR3 length is 17 residues. CDR3 sequence: CASSAGERAGWNQPQHF. CDR3 sequence (DNA): TGTGCCAGCAGCGCCGGGGAAAGGGCAGGATGGAATCAGCCCCAGCATTTT.

Remarks on this clone: The CDR3 end shows no conserved phenylalanine or tryptophan, and so a read error is likely. The chain links TRBV15 to TRBJ2-7; TRBD1 is a possible D gene (5 bases). Germline assignment: CDR1 LNHNV and CDR2 YYDKDF (reference sequence). The CDR3 runs to 16 residues. Trimming stripped 0 bases from V and 2 bases from J, with 14 bases between. The CDR3 coding sequence is TGTGCCACCAGCAGAGATCGACGTCAGGGCACCTACGAGCAGTACCTC. Encoded protein: CATSRDRRQGTYEQYL.

The chain is built from TRBV5-4 and TRBJ2-3; D gene ambiguous. V dropped 4 bases and J dropped 0 bases, with 3 bases sitting between them. The CDR3 covers 12 residues. The germline CDR1 and CDR2 sequences are SGHNT and YYREEE (reference sequence). In nucleotides, the CDR3 is TGTGCCAGCAGCCAGAGCACAGATACGCAGTATTTT. Translation: CASSQSTDTQYF.

This sequence joins TRBV7-2 and TRBJ2-5, with TRBD1 as a possible D gene (5 bases). This CDR3 has 14 residues. Per the germline V gene, CDR1 is SGHTA and CDR2 is FQGNSA. V lost 1 base, J lost 5 bases, and 11 bases lay in between. CDR3 in amino acids: CASSLDGATETQYF. CDR3 in DNA: TGTGCCAGCAGCTTAGATGGGGCCACGGAGACCCAGTACTTC.

The chain combines TRBV25-1 with TRBJ1-1, with D tentatively TRBD1 (5 bases). V lost 8 bases, J lost 2 bases, and 15 bases lay in between. This CDR3 is 14 amino acids long. CDR1 and CDR2 from the germline V gene are MGHDK and SYGVNS. The CDR3 nucleotides are TGTGCCAGCCAATTCGCAGGGTATAACACTGAAGCTTTCTTT. Protein sequence: CASQFAGYNTEAFF.

The gene calls are TRBV27 and TRBJ2-7; 7 bases agree with TRBD1. Germline CDR1 is MNHEY and CDR2 is SMNVEV (reference sequence). The length of the CDR3 is 18 residues. J was trimmed by 0 bases and V by 0 bases; bases with no gene match: 11. The CDR3 protein is CASSLSARQGRFSYEQYF. For the CDR3, the DNA is TGTGCCAGCAGTTTATCTGCCCGACAGGGTCGGTTCTCCTACGAGCAGTACTTC.

The chain joins TRBV7-8 to TRBJ1-2, with 8 bases that match TRBD1. The CDR3 has 18 amino acids. Trimming at V came to 4 bases and at J to 5 bases, leaving 18 bases not matched to a gene. CDR1 and CDR2 (germline): SGHVS, FQNEAQ. The CDR3 reads CASSSDRADPSRRYGYTF. The CDR3 bases are TGTGCCAGCAGCTCGGACAGGGCCGACCCGTCCAGACGTTATGGCTACACCTTC. Looking up the rest from reference TRBV7-8 and TRBJ1-2 gives the full variable domain: GAGVSQSPRYKVAKRGQDVALRCDPISGHVSLFWYQQALGQGPEFLTYFQNEAQLDKSGLPSDRFFAERPEGSVSTLKIQRTQQEDSAVYLCASSSDRADPSRRYGYTFGSGTRLTVV.

The chain couples TRBV5-4 to TRBJ2-1; a possible D gene is TRBD1 (7 bases). Trimming took 5 bases from V and 7 from J, leaving 22 bases between them. CDR3 size: 16 residues. Germline V lookup: CDR1 SGHNT, CDR2 YYREEE (reference sequence). The CDR3 sequence is CASSSGGQGIWNEQFF. CDR3 DNA: TGTGCCAGCAGTTCAGGGGGGCAGGGCATATGGAATGAGCAGTTCTTC.

This clone occurred once. The rearrangement links TRBV6-5 to TRBJ2-5; D perhaps matches TRBD1 (6 bases). The end of the DNA aligns better with TRBJ2-7, so the J call may be wrong. The germline CDR1 and CDR2 sequences are MNHEY and SVGAGI. The CDR3 loop spans 15 amino acids. The CDR3 protein is CASSYLADSSYEQYF. The CDR3 DNA sequence: TGTGCCAGCAGTTATTTGGCGGACAGTTCCTACGAGCAGTACTTC.

V and J are TRBV30 and TRBJ1-2, with TRBD1 matching over 8 bases. Germline CDR1 GTSNPN, CDR2 SVGIG (reference sequence). The CDR3 consists of 15 residues. With 3 bases clipped from V and 3 bases from J, the junction kept 9 bases outside the gene matches. This CDR3 is CAWRDRTGWYYGYTF. CDR3 coding DNA: TGTGCCTGGAGAGATAGGACAGGGTGGTACTATGGCTACACCTTC.

This clone was found a few times. The J gene is TRBJ2-7, the V gene TRBV19; TRBD1 matches 9 bases. Unmatched junction bases numbered 7, after V lost 6 bases and J lost 4 bases. The germline V gene encodes CDR1 LNHDA and CDR2 SQIVND (reference sequence). The CDR3 runs 14 residues. The CDR3 here is CASRAGTGRYEQYF. The CDR3 DNA reads as TGTGCCAGTAGAGCCGGGACAGGGAGGTACGAGCAGTACTTC.

The rearrangement links TRBV2 to TRBJ1-5, with 8 bases fitting TRBD1. Germline CDR1 SNHLY, CDR2 FYNNEI. Losses at the gene ends were 4 bases for V and 4 bases for J; bases not matched to a gene: 9. The CDR3 spans 16 residues. The CDR3 region is CASSGVTGGNNQPQHF. The CDR3, as DNA: TGTGCCAGCAGTGGGGTCACAGGGGGTAATAATCAGCCCCAGCATTTT. Drawing the rest from reference TRBV2 and TRBJ1-5, the complete variable domain is EPEVTQTPSHQVTQMGQEVILRCVPISNHLYFYWYRQILGQKVEFLVSFYNNEISEKSEIFDDQFSVERPDGSNFTLKIRSTKLEDSAMYFCASSGVTGGNNQPQHFGDGTRLSIL.

The CDR3 reads CASSVAQGGPYEQYF. The CDR3 region has the DNA TGTGCCAGCAGCGTGGCGCAGGGAGGGCCCTACGAGCAGTACTTC. The J gene is TRBJ2-7, the V gene TRBV9; 7 bases are a match to TRBD2. This CDR3 region has 15 residues. Germline V gives CDR1 SGDLS, CDR2 YYNGEE. The V and J ends lost 2 bases and 2 bases, in that order; junction bases with no gene match: 7.

This clone has only a few counts. The chain is built from TRBV7-2 and TRBJ2-1; 12 positions agree with TRBD2. Unmatched junction bases numbered 3, after V lost 2 bases and J lost 10 bases. This CDR3 has 14 residues. CDR1 and CDR2 (germline): SGHTA, FQGNSA. CDR3 sequence (DNA): TGTGCCAGCAGCTTAAACCTAGCGGGGGGGGAGCAGTTCTTC. It translates to CASSLNLAGGEQFF.

This chain links TRBV7-9 with TRBJ2-7; perhaps TRBD2 as D (7 bases). The germline V gene encodes CDR1 SEHNR and CDR2 FQNEAQ (reference sequence). The CDR3 length is 13 residues. With 3 bases removed from V and 5 bases from J, the gap between germline ends came to 11 bases. The CDR3 DNA sequence: TGTGCCAGCAGCTTGGGGGCGGGAGACGAGCAGTACTTC. Its translation is CASSLGAGDEQYF.

This chain joins TRBV2 and TRBJ1-2; D is ambiguous. The CDR3 runs 13 residues. V was clipped by 7 bases and J by 5 bases, with 14 bases between them. The germline V gene encodes CDR1 SNHLY and CDR2 FYNNEI. The CDR3 region is CASKKATGYGYTF. The CDR3 DNA sequence: TGTGCCAGCAAGAAAGCGACGGGGTATGGCTACACCTTC.

The J gene is TRBJ1-5, the V gene TRBV2; TRBD1 agrees at 7 bases. The V gene end was trimmed by 5 bases and the J gene end by 3 bases; junction bases not matched to a gene: 4. CDR1 and CDR2 (germline): SNHLY, FYNNEI. The CDR3 has 14 residues. The CDR3 nucleotides read TGTGCCAGCAGTAAAGACAGGGTCAATCAGCCCCAGCATTTT. Translating it yields CASSKDRVNQPQHF.

V is TRBV11-2 and J is TRBJ2-3; 9 bases map to TRBD2. Germline V gene data show CDR1 as SGHAT and CDR2 as FQNNGV. After removal of 0 bases from V and 3 bases from J, the junction contained 13 bases not matched to a gene. The CDR3 has 19 residues. The CDR3 loop is CASSLEGLRGGPRTDTQYF. In nucleotides, the CDR3 is TGTGCCAGCAGCTTAGAAGGGCTGCGGGGGGGCCCTAGGACAGATACGCAGTATTTT.

The chain combines TRBV29-1 with TRBJ1-1; 10 nucleotides line up with TRBD1. Germline CDR1 is SQVTM and CDR2 is ANQGSEA. The V segment lost 5 bases and the J segment 7 bases; nucleotides outside the gene matches: 10. The CDR3 loop spans 14 amino acids. CDR3 sequence reads: CSVMSGTGELEAFF. The CDR3 DNA reads TGCAGCGTTATGTCCGGGACAGGGGAACTTGAAGCTTTCTTT.